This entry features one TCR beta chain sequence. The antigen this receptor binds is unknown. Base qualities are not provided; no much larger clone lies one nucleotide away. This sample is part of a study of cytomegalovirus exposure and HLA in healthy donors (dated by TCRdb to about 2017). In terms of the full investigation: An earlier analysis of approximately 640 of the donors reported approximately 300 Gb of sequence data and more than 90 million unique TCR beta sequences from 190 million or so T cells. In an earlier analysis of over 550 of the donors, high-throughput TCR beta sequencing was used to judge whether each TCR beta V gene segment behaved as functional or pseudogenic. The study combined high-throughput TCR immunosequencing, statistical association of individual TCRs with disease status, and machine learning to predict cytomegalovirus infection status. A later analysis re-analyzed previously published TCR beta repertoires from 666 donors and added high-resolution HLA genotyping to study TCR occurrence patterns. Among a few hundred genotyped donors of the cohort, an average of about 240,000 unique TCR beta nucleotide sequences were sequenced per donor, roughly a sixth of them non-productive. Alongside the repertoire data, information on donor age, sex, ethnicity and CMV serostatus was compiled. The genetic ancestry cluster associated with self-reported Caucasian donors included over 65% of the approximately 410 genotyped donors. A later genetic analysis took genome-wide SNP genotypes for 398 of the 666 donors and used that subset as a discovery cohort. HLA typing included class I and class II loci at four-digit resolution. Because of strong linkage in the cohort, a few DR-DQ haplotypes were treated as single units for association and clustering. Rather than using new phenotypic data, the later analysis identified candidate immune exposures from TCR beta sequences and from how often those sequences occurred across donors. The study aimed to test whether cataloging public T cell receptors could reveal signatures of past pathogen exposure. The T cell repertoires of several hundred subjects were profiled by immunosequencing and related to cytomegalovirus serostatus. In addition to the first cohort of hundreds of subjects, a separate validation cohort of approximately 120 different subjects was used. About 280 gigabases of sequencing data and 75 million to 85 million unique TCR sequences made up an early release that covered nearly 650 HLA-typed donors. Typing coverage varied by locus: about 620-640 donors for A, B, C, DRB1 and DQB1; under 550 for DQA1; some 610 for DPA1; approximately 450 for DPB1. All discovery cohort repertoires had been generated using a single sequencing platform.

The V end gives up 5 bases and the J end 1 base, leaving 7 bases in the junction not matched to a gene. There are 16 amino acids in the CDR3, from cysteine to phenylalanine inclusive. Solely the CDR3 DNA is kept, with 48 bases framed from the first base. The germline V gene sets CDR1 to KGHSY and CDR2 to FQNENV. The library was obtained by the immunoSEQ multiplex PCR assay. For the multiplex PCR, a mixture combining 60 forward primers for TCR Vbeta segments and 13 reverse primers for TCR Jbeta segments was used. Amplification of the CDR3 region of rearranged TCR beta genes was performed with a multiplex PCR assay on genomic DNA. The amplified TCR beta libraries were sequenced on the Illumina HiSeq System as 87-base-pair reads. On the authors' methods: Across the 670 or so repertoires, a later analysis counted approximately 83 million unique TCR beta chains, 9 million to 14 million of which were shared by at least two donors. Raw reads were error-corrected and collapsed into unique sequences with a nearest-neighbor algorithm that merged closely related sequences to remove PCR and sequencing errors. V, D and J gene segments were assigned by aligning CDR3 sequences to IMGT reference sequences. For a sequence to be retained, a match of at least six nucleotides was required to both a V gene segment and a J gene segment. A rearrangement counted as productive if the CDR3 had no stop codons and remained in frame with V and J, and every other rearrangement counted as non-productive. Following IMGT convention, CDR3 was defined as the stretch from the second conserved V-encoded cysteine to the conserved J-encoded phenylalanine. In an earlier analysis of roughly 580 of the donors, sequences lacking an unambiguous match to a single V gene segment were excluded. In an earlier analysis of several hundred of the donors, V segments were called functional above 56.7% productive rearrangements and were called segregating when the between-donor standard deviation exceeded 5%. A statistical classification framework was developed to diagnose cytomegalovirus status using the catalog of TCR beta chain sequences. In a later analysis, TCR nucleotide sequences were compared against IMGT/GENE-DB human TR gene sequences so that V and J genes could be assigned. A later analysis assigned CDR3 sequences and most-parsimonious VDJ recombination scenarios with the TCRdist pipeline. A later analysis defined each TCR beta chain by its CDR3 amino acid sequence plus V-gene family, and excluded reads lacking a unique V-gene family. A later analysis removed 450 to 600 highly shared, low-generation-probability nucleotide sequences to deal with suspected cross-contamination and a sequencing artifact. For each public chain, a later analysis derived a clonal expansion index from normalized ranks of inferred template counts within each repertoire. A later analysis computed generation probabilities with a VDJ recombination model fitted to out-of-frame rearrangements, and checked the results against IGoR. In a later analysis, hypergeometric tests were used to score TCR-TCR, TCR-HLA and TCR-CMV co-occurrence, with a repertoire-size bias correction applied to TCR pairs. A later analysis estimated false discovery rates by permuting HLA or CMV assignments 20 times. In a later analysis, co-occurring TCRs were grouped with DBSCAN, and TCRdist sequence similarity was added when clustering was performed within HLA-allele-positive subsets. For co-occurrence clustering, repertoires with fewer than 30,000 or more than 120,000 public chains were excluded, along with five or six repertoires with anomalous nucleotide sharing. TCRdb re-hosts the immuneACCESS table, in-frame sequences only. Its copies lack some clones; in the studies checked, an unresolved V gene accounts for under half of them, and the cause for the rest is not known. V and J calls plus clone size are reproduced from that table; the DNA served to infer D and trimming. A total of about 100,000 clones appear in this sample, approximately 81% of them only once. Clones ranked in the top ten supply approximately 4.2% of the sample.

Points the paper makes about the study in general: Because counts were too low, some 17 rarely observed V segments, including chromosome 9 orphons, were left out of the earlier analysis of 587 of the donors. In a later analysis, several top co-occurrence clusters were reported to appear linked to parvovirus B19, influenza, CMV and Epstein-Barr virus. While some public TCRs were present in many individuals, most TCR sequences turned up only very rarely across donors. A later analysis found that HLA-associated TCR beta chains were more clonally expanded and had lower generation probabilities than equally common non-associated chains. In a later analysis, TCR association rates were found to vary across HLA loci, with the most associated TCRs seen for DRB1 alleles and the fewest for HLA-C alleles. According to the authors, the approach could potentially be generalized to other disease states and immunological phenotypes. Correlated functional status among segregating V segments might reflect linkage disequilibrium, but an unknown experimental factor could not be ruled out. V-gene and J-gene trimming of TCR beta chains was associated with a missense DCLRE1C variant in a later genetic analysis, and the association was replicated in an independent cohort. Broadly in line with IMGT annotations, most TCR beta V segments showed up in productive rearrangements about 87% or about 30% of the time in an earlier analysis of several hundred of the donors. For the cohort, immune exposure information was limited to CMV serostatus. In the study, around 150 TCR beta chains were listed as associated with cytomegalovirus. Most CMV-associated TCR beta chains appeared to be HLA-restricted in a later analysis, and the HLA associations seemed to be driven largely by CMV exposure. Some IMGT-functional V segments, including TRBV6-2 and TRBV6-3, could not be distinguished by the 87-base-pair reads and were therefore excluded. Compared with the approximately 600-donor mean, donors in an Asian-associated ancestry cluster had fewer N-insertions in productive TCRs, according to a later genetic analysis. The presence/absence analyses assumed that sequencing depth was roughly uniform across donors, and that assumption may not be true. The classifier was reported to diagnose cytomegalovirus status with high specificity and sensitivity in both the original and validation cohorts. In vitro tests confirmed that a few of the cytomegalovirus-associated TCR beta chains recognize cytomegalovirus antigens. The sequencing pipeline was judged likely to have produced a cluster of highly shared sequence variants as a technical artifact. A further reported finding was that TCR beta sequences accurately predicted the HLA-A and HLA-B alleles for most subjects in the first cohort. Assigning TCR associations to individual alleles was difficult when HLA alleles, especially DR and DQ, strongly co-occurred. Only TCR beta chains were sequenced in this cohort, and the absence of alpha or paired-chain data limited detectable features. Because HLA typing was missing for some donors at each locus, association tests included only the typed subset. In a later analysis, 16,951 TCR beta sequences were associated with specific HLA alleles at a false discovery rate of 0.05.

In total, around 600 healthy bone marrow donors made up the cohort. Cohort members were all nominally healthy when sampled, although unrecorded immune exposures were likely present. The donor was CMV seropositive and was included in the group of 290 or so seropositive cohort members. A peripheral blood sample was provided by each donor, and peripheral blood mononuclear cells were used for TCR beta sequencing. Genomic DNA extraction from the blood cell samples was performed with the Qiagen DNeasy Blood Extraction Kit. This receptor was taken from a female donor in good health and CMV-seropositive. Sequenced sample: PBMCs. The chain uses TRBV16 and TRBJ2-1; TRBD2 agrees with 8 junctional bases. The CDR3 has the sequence CASSLGLVSSYNEQFF. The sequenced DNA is TGTGCCAGCAGCTTGGGACTAGTAAGTTCCTACAATGAGCAGTTCTTC.